This paragraph covers one T cell receptor (beta chain) sequence. This sample was included in a study of radiotherapy plus CTLA-4 blockade in lung cancer. Sequencing was performed with immunoSEQ multiplex PCR; in TCRdb, only in-frame clones are kept and a portion is missing. The table includes 120,000 or so clones, 85% to 90% detected once. CDR3 length: 14 amino acids. V was shortened by 0 bases and J by 5 bases, with 11 bases between the two germline ends. Germline V gene lookup returns CDR1 SGDLS and CDR2 YYNGEE. V gene TRBV9 combines with J gene TRBJ2-5, with a weak D call TRBD2 (5 bases). Sequences were derived from peripheral blood, sampled from a patient treated with radiotherapy plus ipilimumab. The receptor comes from a human donor with non-small cell lung cancer that progressed on radiotherapy plus ipilimumab. CDR3 DNA: TGTGCCAGCAGCGTAGTTTCTAGCCCGGAGACCCAGTACTTC. Its protein product is CASSVVSSPETQYF.